The T cell receptor beta chain described here comes from a study of radiation and T cells in renal cell carcinoma. In germline, CDR1 is SGHTA, CDR2 FQGNSA. Unmatched junction bases numbered 4, after V lost 0 bases and J lost 3 bases. The CDR3 loop spans 16 amino acids. Sequenced by immunoSEQ multiplex PCR; TCRdb stores in-frame clones only, minus some. This table holds roughly 130,000 clones, roughly 91% found once. Regarding time point: blood 2 weeks post-SBRT. As to treatment: 15 Gy SBRT to primary tumor, nephrectomy 4 weeks later. The source is a woman in her seventies with renal cell carcinoma. The rearrangement uses TRBV7-2 and TRBJ2-3; 9 bases agree with TRBD2. Here the sequenced sample was blood, taken from a patient whose treatment included radiotherapy and nephrectomy. DNA for the CDR3: TGTGCCAGCAGCTTAGCTAGCGGGGGAACAACAGATACGCAGTATTTT. Translated: CASSLASGGTTDTQYF.